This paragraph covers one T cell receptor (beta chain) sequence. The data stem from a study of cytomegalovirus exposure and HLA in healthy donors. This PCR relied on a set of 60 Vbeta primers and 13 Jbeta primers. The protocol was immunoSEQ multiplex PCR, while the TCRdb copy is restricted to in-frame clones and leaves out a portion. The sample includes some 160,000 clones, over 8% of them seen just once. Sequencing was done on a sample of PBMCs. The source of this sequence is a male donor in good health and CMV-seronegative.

In nucleotides, the CDR3 is TGTGCCAGCAGTGCGTGGAGGAACGAGCAGTACTTC. Translated: CASSAWRNEQYF. The chain couples TRBV2 to TRBJ2-7, with TRBD2 as a possible D gene (5 bases). The V and J ends lost 4 bases and 5 bases respectively, with 9 bases between them. The CDR3 is 12 residues long. Germline values: CDR1 SNHLY, CDR2 FYNNEI.